This passage covers 13 T cell receptor beta chains from one sample sequenced in a study of regulatory T cells in long-lasting Graves disease. CDR3 regions were amplified by Arm-PCR using iRepertoire HTBI primers to build TCR beta libraries. TCRdb recomputed calls from the multiplex PCR reads with MiXCR, one row per CDR3 protein. Here the sample spans 400,000 to 500,000 distinct CDR3 sequences, 14% being singletons. Sample time point: newly diagnosed GD, antithyroid drugs for less than 3 months. Isolated PBMC RNA provided the starting material for the TCR library. This same sample was also part of a study on T cells in Graves' hyperthyroidism and ophthalmopathy.

Sequenced here: peripheral blood mononuclear cells (PBMCs), sampled at new diagnosis, from a patient treated with antithyroid drugs. Receptor source: a woman between 50 and 59 years old with Graves disease.

This clonotype came up many times. CDR3 nucleotide sequence: TGTGCCAGCAGTTTACCCCCCAGACAGGGGGAAGGAGCTTTCTTT. Translated: CASSLPPRQGEGAFF. V is TRBV28 and J is TRBJ1-1; 9 bases match TRBD1. V was clipped by 2 bases and J by 10 bases; unmatched bases: 11. The CDR3 has 15 amino acids. Germline values: CDR1 MDHEN, CDR2 SYDVKM.

At least ten counts were recorded for this clonotype. The chain has TRBV18 and TRBJ2-7, with 15 bases that match TRBD2. CDR3 length: 15 amino acids. In germline, CDR1 is KGHSH, CDR2 LQKENI. V gave up 5 bases and J gave up 4 bases; unmatched junction bases: 3. The CDR3 DNA reads TGTGCCAGCTCATCCGGGACTAGCGGGAGGTACGAGCAGTACTTC. Translated, it gives CASSSGTSGRYEQYF.

The V call is TRBV5-1, the J call TRBJ2-5; 12 bases match TRBD2. The germline CDR1 and CDR2 sequences are SGHRS and YFSETQ. The CDR3 covers 15 residues. V lost 4 bases to trimming and J lost 5 bases; unmatched junction nucleotides: 6. The CDR3 nucleotides are TGCGCCAGCAGCAGGAGGACTAGCGGGATTGAGACCCAGTACTTC. Translating gives CASSRRTSGIETQYF. Variable domain in full (rest from reference TRBV5-1 and TRBJ2-5): KAGVTQTPRYLIKTRGQQVTLSCSPISGHRSVSWYQQTPGQGLQFLFEYFSETQRNKGNFPGRFSGRQFSNSRSEMNVSTLELGDSALYLCASSRRTSGIETQYFGPGTRLLVL.

V is TRBV10-3 and J is TRBJ2-1; 8 bases align to TRBD1. The CDR3 extends over 16 amino acids. Losses at the gene ends were 4 bases for V and 2 bases for J; bases not matched to a gene: 7. CDR1 and CDR2 from the germline V gene are ENHRY and SYGVKD. The CDR3 here is CAISGTGTGTYNEQFF. The CDR3 region has the DNA TGTGCCATCAGTGGGACCGGGACAGGTACCTACAATGAGCAGTTCTTC.

This clonotype was seen ten or more times. J is TRBJ2-1 and V is TRBV2, with 7 bases that match TRBD2. CDR3 length equals 15 residues. Per germline, CDR1 SNHLY and CDR2 FYNNEI. After removal of 5 bases from V and 6 bases from J, the junction contained 10 bases not matched to a gene. CDR3 sequence (DNA): TGTGCCAGCAGTTCCAGCGGGATTGGGGGCAATGAGCAGTTCTTC. Amino acid sequence: CASSSSGIGGNEQFF.

The chain uses TRBV6-4 and TRBJ1-3; D not resolved. This CDR3 is built from 16 residues. Looked up from germline, CDR1 is MRHNA and CDR2 is SNTAGT. V was shortened by 5 bases and J by 8 bases, with 22 bases between the two germline ends. As DNA, the CDR3 is TGTGCCAGCAGTTACTTCTCTATCGCTTCGGGATACACCATATATTTT. As protein: CASSYFSIASGYTIYF.

This clonotype was counted many times. The genes are TRBV28 and TRBJ2-7; D is possibly TRBD1 (6 bases). Germline assignment: CDR1 MDHEN and CDR2 SYDVKM. The CDR3 contains 15 residues. V was trimmed by 3 bases and J by 1 base, leaving 13 bases between them. The CDR3 loop reads CASSFYRQGSYEQYF. Here the CDR3 DNA reads TGTGCCAGCAGTTTCTATCGGCAGGGGTCCTACGAGCAGTACTTC.

This clonotype occurred many times. The J gene is TRBJ1-4, the V gene TRBV7-8, with D perhaps TRBD1 (6 bases). Between the trimmed V and J ends, which lost 0 bases and 6 bases, there was a span of 14 bases. In germline, CDR1 is SGHVS, CDR2 FQNEAQ. This CDR3 is 16 amino acids long. In DNA form, the CDR3 reads TGTGCCAGCAGCTTAGCTGTTGGGGGCGGGGATGAAAAACTGTTTTTT. Translated: CASSLAVGGGDEKLFF.

Relative to its sample, this clonotype is large. This chain uses TRBV2 with TRBJ1-5, with D tentatively TRBD1 (5 bases). The CDR3 sequence is 13 residues long. Germline V gene sequence: CDR1 SNHLY, CDR2 FYNNEI. V dropped 6 bases and J dropped 7 bases, with 13 bases sitting between them. DNA for the CDR3: TGTGCCAGCAGGATGGAGGGGATCCAGCCCCAGCATTTT. This gives the protein CASRMEGIQPQHF.

This chain joins TRBV19 and TRBJ2-7; D tentatively fits TRBD1 or TRBD2 (5 bases each). From germline, CDR1 is LNHDA and CDR2 SQIVND (reference sequence). CDR3 length equals 16 residues. V lost 4 bases and J 0 bases, leaving 16 bases between the germline ends. The CDR3 protein is CASSTRGRSSSYEQYF. The DNA for the CDR3 is TGTGCCAGTAGTACCCGGGGCAGATCAAGCTCCTACGAGCAGTACTTC.

The sample holds many counts of this clonotype. J is TRBJ2-7 and V is TRBV18; D is possibly TRBD2 (6 bases). The V gene's germline CDR1 is KGHSH and CDR2 LQKENI. There are 15 residues in the CDR3. Trimming removed 2 bases from V and 0 bases from J, with 11 bases in between. In DNA form, the CDR3 reads TGTGCCAGCTCACCAATAGGTAGCGGCTCCTACGAGCAGTACTTC. Encoded protein: CASSPIGSGSYEQYF.

This clonotype was observed at least ten times. V is TRBV28 and J is TRBJ2-7; TRBD1 agrees at 9 bases. Per germline, CDR1 MDHEN and CDR2 SYDVKM. The CDR3 runs to 14 residues. Unmatched junction bases numbered 9, after V lost 5 bases and J lost 7 bases. CDR3 bases: TGTGCCAGCAGTGTAGGGGGACAGGGCAGAGAGCAGTACTTC. This codes for CASSVGGQGREQYF.

This clonotype occurred many times. This sequence joins TRBV3-1 and TRBJ2-5, with TRBD2 identical over 7 bases. With V trimmed by 3 bases and J by 4 bases, 8 bases remained unmatched. Germline lookup yields CDR1 LGHDT and CDR2 YNNKEL (reference sequence). The CDR3 spans 15 residues. DNA for the CDR3: TGTGCCAGCAGCCAGGGGCGGGAGCAGCGAGAGACCCAGTACTTC. Its translation: CASSQGREQRETQYF.